One sample yielded the 7 T cell receptor beta chains listed below, sequenced in a study of T cells after yellow fever vaccination. TCRdb re-called the 5' RACE reads with MiXCR, one entry per CDR3 protein. Of around 350,000 distinct CDR3 sequences in the sample, 6.2% were seen once. The sequencing here drew on PBMCs, taken 5 days after the yellow fever booster vaccination. The receptors come from a man aged 30 to 45 who received the YFV17D yellow fever vaccine.

This chain uses TRBV11-2 with TRBJ2-3; 7 positions agree with TRBD1. The CDR3 totals 17 residues. The ends lost 9 bases at V and 2 bases at J; junction bases unmatched: 17. Germline CDR1 is SGHAT and CDR2 is FQNNGV. The CDR3 DNA reads as TGTGCCAGTAATACACCGGGACAGCTAAAATACACAGATACGCAGTATTTT. Translating gives CASNTPGQLKYTDTQYF.

The chain recombines TRBV5-6 with TRBJ1-1; D uncertain. Trimming removed 7 bases at V and 3 bases at J, with 13 bases between. The length of the CDR3 is 13 residues. CDR1 is SGHDT, CDR2 YYEEEE, per germline. CDR3 coding DNA: TGTGCCAGCGGCCCCGAGAGGGACACTGAAGCTTTCTTT. Translating it yields CASGPERDTEAFF. The full variable domain, with the rest looked up from reference TRBV5-6 and TRBJ1-1, is DAGVTQSPTHLIKTRGQQVTLRCSPKSGHDTVSWYQQALGQGPQFIFQYYEEEERQRGNFPDRFSGHQFPNYSSELNVNALLLGDSALYLCASGPERDTEAFFGQGTRLTVV.

This clonotype has at least ten counts. The V gene is TRBV6-1, the J gene TRBJ1-3; D remains ambiguous. CDR1 is MNHNS and CDR2 is SASEGT in the germline V gene. The CDR3 is 16 amino acids. Trimming removed 3 bases at V and 0 bases at J, with 12 bases between. The CDR3 loop is CASSDRRLTSGNTIYF. CDR3 nucleotides: TGTGCCAGCAGTGACAGGAGGCTTACCTCTGGAAACACCATATATTTT.

The rearrangement joins TRBV7-2 to TRBJ2-7; the match to TRBD2 covers 10 bases. This CDR3 is built from 14 residues. V gave up 8 bases and J gave up 2 bases; unmatched junction bases: 6. CDR1 is SGHTA and CDR2 is FQGNSA in the germline V gene. The CDR3 here is CASRWTSGPYEQYF. CDR3 DNA: TGTGCCAGCCGTTGGACTAGCGGCCCCTACGAGCAGTACTTC.

Details on this clonotype: One base away lies a much larger clone, so this may be a sequencing read error. The chain links TRBV28 to TRBJ2-3, with 9 bases aligning to TRBD2. Germline loops: CDR1 MDHEN, CDR2 SYDVKM. V was pared by 5 bases and J by 10 bases, with 13 bases of the junction left unmatched. The CDR3 is 15 residues long. The CDR3 coding sequence is TGTGCCAGCAGTCGTTCTAGCGGGACCCAAAATTCGCAGTATTTT. Protein: CASSRSSGTQNSQYF.

V is TRBV27 and J is TRBJ2-7, with no clear D. Trimming took 0 bases from V and 2 from J, leaving 11 bases between them. The germline V gene has CDR1 MNHEY and CDR2 SMNVEV (reference sequence). The CDR3 has 15 residues. The CDR3 DNA reads as TGTGCCAGCAGTTTATCGTCCGGCCACCCCTACGAGCAGTACTTC. Residues: CASSLSSGHPYEQYF.

There are many counts of this clonotype. This sequence joins TRBV15 and TRBJ2-5; the D gene is possibly TRBD1 (6 bases). Germline V gene data show CDR1 as LNHNV and CDR2 as YYDKDF (reference sequence). The CDR3 has 13 residues. The germline V and J ends were trimmed by 3 bases and 5 bases, with 10 bases remaining between them. The chain's CDR3 is CATSSGQRETQYF. The CDR3, as DNA: TGTGCCACCAGCAGTGGACAGCGGGAGACCCAGTACTTC.